This is a list of T cell receptor beta chains from one sample in a study of CD8+ T cells in alopecia areata. TCRdb keeps only in-frame clones here, not all; method: immunoSEQ multiplex PCR. The sample contains about 300,000 clones, roughly 50% of which appear only once. The material was CD4+ T cells sorted from blood, obtained at week 24, from a patient treated with tofacitinib. Receptor source: a human donor with alopecia areata. Both conserved end residues are part of each CDR3. The order of the fields is CDR3 protein, CDR3 DNA, J gene, clone size, V gene, D gene. A D gene is named only where the DNA matches it firmly. Expanded clones get a size class; other rows say once, few or many, or leave the size out.

CASSEGRAEYF	TGTGCCAGCAGCGAGGGTAGGGCGGAGTATTTT	TRBJ2-3	many	TRBV6-5	-
CSVGGDTQYF	TGCAGCGTTGGGGGGGATACGCAGTATTTT	TRBJ2-3	-	TRBV29-1	-
CASSQSLGDYEQYF	TGTGCCAGCAGCCAAAGTCTAGGAGACTACGAGCAGTACTTC	TRBJ2-7	-	TRBV14	-
CASIRQGFYEQYF	TGTGCCAGCATACGACAGGGCTTCTACGAGCAGTACTTC	TRBJ2-7	few	TRBV5-6	TRBD1
CASSLTTVTTNEKLFF	TGCGCCAGCAGCTTGACAACCGTCACAACTAATGAAAAACTGTTTTTT	TRBJ1-4	-	TRBV5-1	-
CASSLSPTYEQYF	TGTGCCAGCAGCCTTAGTCCAACCTACGAGCAGTACTTC	TRBJ2-7	few	TRBV7-9	-
CASSLSPGGRNTQYF	TGTGCCAGCAGTTTGTCCCCGGGGGGGCGTAATACGCAGTATTTT	TRBJ2-3	-	TRBV2	TRBD2
CAINSPSPLAKNIQYF	TGTGCCATCAATAGTCCCTCTCCTTTGGCCAAAAACATTCAGTACTTC	TRBJ2-4	-	TRBV10-3	-
CASSRGNQETQYF	TGCGCCAGCAGCCGGGGAAACCAAGAGACCCAGTACTTC	TRBJ2-5	-	TRBV5-1	-
CASSPDRRGETQYF	TGTGCCAGCAGCCCGGACAGGCGGGGAGAGACCCAGTACTTC	TRBJ2-5	-	TRBV11-3	-
CASREYNSGANVLTF	TGTGCCAGCAGAGAATACAACTCTGGGGCCAACGTCCTGACTTTC	TRBJ2-6	-	TRBV2	-
CSVAGRQDNRYEQYF	TGCAGCGTTGCAGGTCGTCAGGACAATCGGTACGAGCAGTACTTC	TRBJ2-7	-	TRBV29-1	-
CASSPSGLLGELFF	TGTGCCAGCAGCCCGTCGGGCCTCCTCGGGGAGCTGTTTTTT	TRBJ2-2	few	TRBV11-2	-
CASSYRSHEDSPLHF	TGTGCCAGCAGTTACCGGTCTCACGAGGATTCACCCCTCCACTTT	TRBJ1-6	few	TRBV6-6	-
CASSHIRGGSNQPQHF	TGCGCCAGCAGCCACATACGAGGGGGCAGTAATCAGCCCCAGCATTTT	TRBJ1-5	-	TRBV4-1	TRBD1
CAWRGIGGHEQYF	TGTGCCTGGAGAGGAATCGGCGGCCACGAGCAGTACTTC	TRBJ2-7	-	TRBV30	-
CAWSHPRADTQYF	TGTGCCTGGAGTCACCCGCGGGCAGATACGCAGTATTTT	TRBJ2-3	-	TRBV30	-
CASSSMGSDRYEQYF	TGCGCCAGCAGTTCAATGGGCTCCGACCGCTACGAGCAGTACTTC	TRBJ2-7	few	TRBV4-1	-
CASSTYRGLNTGELFF	TGCGCCAGCAGCACATACAGGGGGCTGAACACCGGGGAGCTGTTTTTT	TRBJ2-2	-	TRBV4-1	TRBD1
CASSTGQDEKLFF	TGTGCCAGCAGTACAGGGCAGGATGAAAAACTGTTTTTT	TRBJ1-4	few	TRBV6-6	-
CASSSGQGNTEAFF	TGTGCCAGCAGCTCGGGACAGGGCAACACTGAAGCTTTCTTT	TRBJ1-1	few	TRBV11-2	TRBD1
CASSLGALGFGTDTQYF	TGTGCCAGCAGTTTAGGGGCTCTGGGGTTTGGGACAGATACGCAGTATTTT	TRBJ2-3	-	TRBV27	-
CASRNTNEQFF	TGTGCCAGCAGGAATACCAATGAGCAGTTCTTC	TRBJ2-1	-	TRBV6-5	-
CAWNPREETQYF	TGTGCCTGGAATCCCAGGGAAGAGACCCAGTACTTC	TRBJ2-5	-	TRBV30	-
CASTEDNRVNQPQHF	TGTGCCAGCACGGAAGATAACAGAGTCAATCAGCCCCAGCATTTT	TRBJ1-5	once	TRBV27	-
CASTPFVGAHGYTF	TGTGCCAGCACCCCCTTTGTTGGGGCCCATGGCTACACCTTC	TRBJ1-2	few	TRBV11-2	-
CASSLALLSSTDTQYF	TGTGCCAGCAGCTTAGCGCTCTTGTCGAGCACAGATACGCAGTATTTT	TRBJ2-3	once	TRBV7-8	-
CASSQGGGRTGYTF	TGCGCCAGCAGCCAAGGGGGCGGGAGGACTGGCTACACCTTC	TRBJ1-2	-	TRBV4-1	-
CASSLGQSYTEAFF	TGCGCCAGCAGCTTGGGACAGTCCTACACTGAAGCTTTCTTT	TRBJ1-1	-	TRBV5-1	-
CASIQGLMGGYTF	TGTGCCAGCATCCAAGGACTCATGGGGGGCTACACCTTC	TRBJ1-2	-	TRBV28	-
CASSTGQNTEAFF	TGTGCCAGCAGCACGGGACAGAACACTGAAGCTTTCTTT	TRBJ1-1	-	TRBV6-5	-
CASSRQGPNYGYTF	TGTGCCAGCAGCCGACAGGGCCCTAACTATGGCTACACCTTC	TRBJ1-2	-	TRBV7-2	TRBD1
CSVVGQIYEQYF	TGCAGCGTTGTCGGGCAGATCTACGAGCAGTACTTC	TRBJ2-7	-	TRBV29-1	-
CASKEGRGHEQYF	TGTGCCAGCAAGGAAGGCAGGGGGCACGAGCAGTACTTC	TRBJ2-7	-	TRBV28	TRBD1
CASSPRRVGTGRIDEQFF	TGTGCCAGCAGTCCCCGGAGGGTCGGGACAGGGAGAATTGATGAGCAGTTCTTC	TRBJ2-1	few	TRBV14	TRBD1
CSVGGFQETQYF	TGCAGCGTTGGTGGGTTCCAAGAGACCCAGTACTTC	TRBJ2-5	-	TRBV29-1	-
CASSESGTTQETQYF	TGTGCCAGCAGTGAATCGGGGACAACCCAAGAGACCCAGTACTTC	TRBJ2-5	-	TRBV25-1	-
CASRRDRAQAEQYF	TGTGCCAGCAGGAGGGACAGGGCCCAGGCCGAGCAGTACTTC	TRBJ2-7	-	TRBV5-4	TRBD1
CAWRGLASTDTQYF	TGTGCCTGGAGGGGACTAGCAAGCACAGATACGCAGTATTTT	TRBJ2-3	-	TRBV30	TRBD2
CSVAGGDFRETQYF	TGCAGCGTTGCAGGGGGCGATTTCCGAGAGACCCAGTACTTC	TRBJ2-5	few	TRBV29-1	TRBD1
CASRERTGVNTEAFF	TGTGCCAGCAGGGAAAGGACAGGTGTCAACACTGAAGCTTTCTTT	TRBJ1-1	-	TRBV2	TRBD1
CAWSVTTDTQYF	TGTGCCTGGAGTGTTACAACAGATACGCAGTATTTT	TRBJ2-3	-	TRBV30	-
CASSPQTSGGALQTQYF	TGTGCCAGCAGCCCACAGACTAGCGGGGGGGCCTTACAGACCCAGTACTTC	TRBJ2-5	-	TRBV9	TRBD2
CSVGPRKTQYF	TGCAGCGTTGGGCCTAGGAAGACCCAGTACTTC	TRBJ2-5	few	TRBV29-1	-
CATSRGGSGTEAFF	TGTGCCACCAGCAGAGGGGGGAGTGGCACTGAAGCTTTCTTT	TRBJ1-1	-	TRBV15	-
CASSPQVALAEAYNEQFF	TGTGCCAGCTCACCACAGGTTGCGTTAGCGGAGGCCTACAATGAGCAGTTCTTC	TRBJ2-1	-	TRBV18	-